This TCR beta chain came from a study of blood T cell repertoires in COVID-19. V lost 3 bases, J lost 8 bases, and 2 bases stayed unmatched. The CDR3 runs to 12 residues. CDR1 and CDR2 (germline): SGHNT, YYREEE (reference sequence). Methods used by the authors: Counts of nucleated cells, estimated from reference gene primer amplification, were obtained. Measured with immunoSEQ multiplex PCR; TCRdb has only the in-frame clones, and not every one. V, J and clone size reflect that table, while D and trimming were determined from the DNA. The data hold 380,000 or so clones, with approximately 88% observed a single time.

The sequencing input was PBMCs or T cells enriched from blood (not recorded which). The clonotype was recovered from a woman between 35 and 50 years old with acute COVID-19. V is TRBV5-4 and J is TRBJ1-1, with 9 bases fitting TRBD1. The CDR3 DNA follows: TGTGCCAGCAGCTCCGGGACAGGGGAAGCTTTCTTT. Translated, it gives CASSSGTGEAFF.